This T cell receptor (beta chain) was retrieved from a study of T cell changes during pregnancy in multiple sclerosis. Measured with immunoSEQ multiplex PCR; TCRdb has only the in-frame clones, and not every one. In the table there are tens of thousands of clones, 89% of which are singletons. The V gene end was trimmed by 8 bases and the J gene end by 4 bases; junction bases not matched to a gene: 8. CDR3 length equals 14 residues. Germline assignment: CDR1 LNHDA and CDR2 SQIVND (reference sequence). Source: CD4+ T cells from peripheral blood mononuclear cells, taken after pregnancy. This chain links TRBV19 with TRBJ1-2, with 9 bases matching TRBD1. This clonotype was obtained from a female donor in good health, enrolled as a control in a pregnancy study. The CDR3 is CASGSDRGIYGYTF. DNA for the CDR3: TGTGCCAGTGGCTCGGACAGGGGTATCTATGGCTACACCTTC.